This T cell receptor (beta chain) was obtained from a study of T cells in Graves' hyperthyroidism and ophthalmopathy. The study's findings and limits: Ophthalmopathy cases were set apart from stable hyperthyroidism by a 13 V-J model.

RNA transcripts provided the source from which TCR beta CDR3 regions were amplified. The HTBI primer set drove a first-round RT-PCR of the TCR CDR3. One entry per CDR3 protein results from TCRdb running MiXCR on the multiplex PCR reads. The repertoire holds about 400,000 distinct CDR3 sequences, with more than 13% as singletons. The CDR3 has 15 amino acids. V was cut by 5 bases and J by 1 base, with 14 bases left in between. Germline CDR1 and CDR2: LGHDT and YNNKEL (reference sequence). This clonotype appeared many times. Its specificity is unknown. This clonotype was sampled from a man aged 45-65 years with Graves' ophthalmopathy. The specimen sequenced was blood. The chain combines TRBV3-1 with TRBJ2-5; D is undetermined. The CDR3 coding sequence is TGTGCCAGCAGCTTATCGACGGAAGGCCAAGAGACCCAGTACTTC. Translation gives CASSLSTEGQETQYF.